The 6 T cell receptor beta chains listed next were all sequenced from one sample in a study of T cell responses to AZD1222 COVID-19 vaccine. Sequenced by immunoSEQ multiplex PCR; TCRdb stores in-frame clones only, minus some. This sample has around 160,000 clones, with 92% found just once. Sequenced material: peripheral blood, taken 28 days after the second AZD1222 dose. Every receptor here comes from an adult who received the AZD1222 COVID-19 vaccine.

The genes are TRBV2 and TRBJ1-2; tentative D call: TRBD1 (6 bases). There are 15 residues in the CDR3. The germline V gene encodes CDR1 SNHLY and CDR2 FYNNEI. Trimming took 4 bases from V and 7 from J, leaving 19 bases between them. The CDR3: CASSARRNRVTGYTF. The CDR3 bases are TGTGCCAGCAGTGCGCGCCGGAACAGGGTAACTGGCTACACCTTC.

In DNA form, the CDR3 reads TGTGCCAGCAGTGACCGGACTAGCAATCAGCCCCAGCATTTT. This encodes CASSDRTSNQPQHF. The chain recombines TRBV6-1 with TRBJ1-5; D is undetermined. Trimming removed 3 bases at V and 0 bases at J, with 6 bases between. The CDR3 totals 14 residues. CDR1 is MNHNS and CDR2 is SASEGT in the germline V gene.

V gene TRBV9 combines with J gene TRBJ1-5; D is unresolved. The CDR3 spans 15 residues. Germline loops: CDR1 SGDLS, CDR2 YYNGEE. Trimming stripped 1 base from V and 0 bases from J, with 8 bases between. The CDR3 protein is CASSVRPDSNQPQHF. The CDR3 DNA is TGTGCCAGCAGCGTAAGGCCCGATAGCAATCAGCCCCAGCATTTT.

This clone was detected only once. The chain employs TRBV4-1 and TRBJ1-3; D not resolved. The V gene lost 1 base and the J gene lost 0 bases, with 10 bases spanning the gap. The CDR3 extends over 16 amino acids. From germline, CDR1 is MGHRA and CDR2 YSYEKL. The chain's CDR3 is CASSQGRGHSGNTIYF. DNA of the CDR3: TGCGCCAGCAGCCAAGGCCGCGGGCACTCTGGAAACACCATATATTTT.

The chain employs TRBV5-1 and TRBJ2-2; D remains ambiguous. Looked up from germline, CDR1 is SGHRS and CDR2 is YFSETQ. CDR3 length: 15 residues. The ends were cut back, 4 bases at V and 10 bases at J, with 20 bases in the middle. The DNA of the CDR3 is TGCGCCAGCAGCCTTGGAAGTAGGGTGAACGAGGAGCTGTTTTTT. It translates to CASSLGSRVNEELFF.

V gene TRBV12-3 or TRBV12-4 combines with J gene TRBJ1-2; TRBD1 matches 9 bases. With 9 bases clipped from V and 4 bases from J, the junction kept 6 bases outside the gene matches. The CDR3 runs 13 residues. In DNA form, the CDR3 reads TGTGCCAGTGTACAGGGGGCGGGCTATGGCTACACCTTC. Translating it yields CASVQGAGYGYTF.